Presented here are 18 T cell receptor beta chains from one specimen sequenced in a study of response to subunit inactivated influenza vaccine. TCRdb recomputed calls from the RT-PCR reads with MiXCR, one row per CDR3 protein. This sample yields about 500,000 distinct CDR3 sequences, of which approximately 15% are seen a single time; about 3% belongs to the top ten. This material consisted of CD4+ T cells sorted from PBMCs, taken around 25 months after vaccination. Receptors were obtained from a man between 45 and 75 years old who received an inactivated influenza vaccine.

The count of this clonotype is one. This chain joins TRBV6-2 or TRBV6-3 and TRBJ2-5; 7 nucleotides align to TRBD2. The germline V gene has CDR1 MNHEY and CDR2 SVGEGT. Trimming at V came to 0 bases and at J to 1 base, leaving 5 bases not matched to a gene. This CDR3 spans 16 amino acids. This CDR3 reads CASSYSNVAGQETQYF. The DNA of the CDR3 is TGTGCCAGCAGTTACTCGAACGTAGCGGGCCAAGAGACCCAGTACTTC.

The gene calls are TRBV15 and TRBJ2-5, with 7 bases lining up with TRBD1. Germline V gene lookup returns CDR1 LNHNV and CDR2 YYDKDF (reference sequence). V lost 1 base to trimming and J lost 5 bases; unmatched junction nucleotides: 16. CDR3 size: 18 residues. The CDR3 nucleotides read TGTGCCACCAGCAGAGCGGTCACCGTGACAGGGTTAAGGGAGACCCAGTACTTC. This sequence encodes CATSRAVTVTGLRETQYF.

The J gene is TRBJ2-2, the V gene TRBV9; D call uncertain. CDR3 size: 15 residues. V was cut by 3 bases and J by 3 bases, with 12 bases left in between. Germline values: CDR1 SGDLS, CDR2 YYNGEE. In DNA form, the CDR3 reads TGTGCCAGCAGCGGCGAGGAGTTTTACACCGGGGAGCTGTTTTTT. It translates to CASSGEEFYTGELFF.

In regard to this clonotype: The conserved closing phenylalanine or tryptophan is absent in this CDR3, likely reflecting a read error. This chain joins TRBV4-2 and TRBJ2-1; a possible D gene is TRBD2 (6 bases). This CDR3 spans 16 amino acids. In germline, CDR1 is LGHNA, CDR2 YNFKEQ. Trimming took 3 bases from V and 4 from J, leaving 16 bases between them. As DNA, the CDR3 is TGTGCCAGCAGCCAGGCCGGGACTGAAGCATACAATGAGCAGTTCTCC. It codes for CASSQAGTEAYNEQFS.

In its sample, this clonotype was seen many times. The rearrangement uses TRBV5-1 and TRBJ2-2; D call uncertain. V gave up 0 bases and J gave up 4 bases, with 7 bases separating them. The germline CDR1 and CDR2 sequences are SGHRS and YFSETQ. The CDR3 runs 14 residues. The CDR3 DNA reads TGCGCCAGCAGCTTGGTTGTGGGCACCGGGGAGCTGTTTTTT. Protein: CASSLVVGTGELFF. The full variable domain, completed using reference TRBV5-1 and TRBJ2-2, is KAGVTQTPRYLIKTRGQQVTLSCSPISGHRSVSWYQQTPGQGLQFLFEYFSETQRNKGNFPGRFSGRQFSNSRSEMNVSTLELGDSALYLCASSLVVGTGELFFGEGSRLTVL.

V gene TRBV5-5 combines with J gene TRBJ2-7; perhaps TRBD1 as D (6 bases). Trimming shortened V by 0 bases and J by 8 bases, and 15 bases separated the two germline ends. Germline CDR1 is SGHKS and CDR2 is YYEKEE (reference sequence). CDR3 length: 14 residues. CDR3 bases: TGTGCCAGCAGCTTGGGTAACAGGGATGGGCAGCAGTACTTC. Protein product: CASSLGNRDGQQYF.

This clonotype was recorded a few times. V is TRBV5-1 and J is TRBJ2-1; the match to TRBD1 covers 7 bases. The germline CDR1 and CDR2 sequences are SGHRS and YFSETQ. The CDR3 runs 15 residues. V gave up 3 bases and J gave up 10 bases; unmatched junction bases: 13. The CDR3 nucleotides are TGCGCCAGCAGCTCAATATCAGGGGGTAGCTGGGAGCAGTTCTTC. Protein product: CASSSISGGSWEQFF.

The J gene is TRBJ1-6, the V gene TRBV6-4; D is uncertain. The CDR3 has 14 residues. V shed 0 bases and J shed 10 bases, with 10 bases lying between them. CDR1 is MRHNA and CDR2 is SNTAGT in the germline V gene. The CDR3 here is CASSDSAWASPLHF. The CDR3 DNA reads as TGTGCCAGCAGTGACTCGGCTTGGGCGTCACCCCTCCACTTT.

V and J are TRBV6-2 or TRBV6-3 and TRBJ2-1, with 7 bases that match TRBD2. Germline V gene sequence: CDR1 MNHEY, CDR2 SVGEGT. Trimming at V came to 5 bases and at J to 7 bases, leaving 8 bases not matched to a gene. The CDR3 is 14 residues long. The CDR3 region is CASSRSGGRNEQFF. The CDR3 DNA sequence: TGTGCCAGCAGTAGGTCGGGAGGACGGAATGAGCAGTTCTTC.

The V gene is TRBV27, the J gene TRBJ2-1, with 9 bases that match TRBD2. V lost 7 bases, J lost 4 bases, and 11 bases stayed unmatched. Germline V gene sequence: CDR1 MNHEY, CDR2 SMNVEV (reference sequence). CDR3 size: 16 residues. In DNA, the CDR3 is TGTGCCAGCAACCCCGGTGGGACTAGCAGGTACAATGAGCAGTTCTTC. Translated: CASNPGGTSRYNEQFF.

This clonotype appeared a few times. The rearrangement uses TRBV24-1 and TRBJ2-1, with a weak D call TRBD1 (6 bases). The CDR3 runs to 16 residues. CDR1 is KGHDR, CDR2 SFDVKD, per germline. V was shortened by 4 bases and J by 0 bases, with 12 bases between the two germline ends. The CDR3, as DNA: TGTGCCACCAGTGACAATACAGGGAACTCCTACAATGAGCAGTTCTTC. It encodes CATSDNTGNSYNEQFF.

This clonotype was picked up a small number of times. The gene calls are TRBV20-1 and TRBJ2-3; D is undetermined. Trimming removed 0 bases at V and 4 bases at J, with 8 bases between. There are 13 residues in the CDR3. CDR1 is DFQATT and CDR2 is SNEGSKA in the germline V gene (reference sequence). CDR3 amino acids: CSARDLTPDTQYF. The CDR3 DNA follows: TGCAGTGCTAGAGATCTTACTCCAGATACGCAGTATTTT.

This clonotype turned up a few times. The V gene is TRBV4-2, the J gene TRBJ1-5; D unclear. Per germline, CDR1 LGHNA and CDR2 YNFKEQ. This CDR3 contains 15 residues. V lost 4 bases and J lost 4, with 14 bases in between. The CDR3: CASSPSVTVNQPQHF. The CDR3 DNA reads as TGTGCCAGCAGCCCCTCTGTGACGGTAAATCAGCCCCAGCATTTT.

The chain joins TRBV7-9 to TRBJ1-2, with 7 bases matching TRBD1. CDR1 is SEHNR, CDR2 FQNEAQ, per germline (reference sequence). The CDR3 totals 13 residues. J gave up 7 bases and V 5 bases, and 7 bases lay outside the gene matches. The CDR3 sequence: CASSQDRFGGYTF. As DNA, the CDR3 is TGTGCCAGCAGCCAGGACAGGTTCGGTGGCTACACCTTC.

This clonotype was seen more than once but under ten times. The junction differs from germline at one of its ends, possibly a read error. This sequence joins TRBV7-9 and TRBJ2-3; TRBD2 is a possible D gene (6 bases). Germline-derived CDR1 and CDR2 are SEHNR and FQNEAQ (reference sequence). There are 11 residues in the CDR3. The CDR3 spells CASSQETTGVF. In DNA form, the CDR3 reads TGTGCCAGCAGCCAGGAGACCACGGGAGTTTTT.

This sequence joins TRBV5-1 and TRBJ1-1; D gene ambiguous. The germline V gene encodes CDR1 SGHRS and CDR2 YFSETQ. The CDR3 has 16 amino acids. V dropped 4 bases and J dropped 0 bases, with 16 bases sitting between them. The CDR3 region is CASSPIGPTMNTEAFF. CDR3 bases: TGCGCCAGCAGCCCGATTGGACCGACGATGAACACTGAAGCTTTCTTT.

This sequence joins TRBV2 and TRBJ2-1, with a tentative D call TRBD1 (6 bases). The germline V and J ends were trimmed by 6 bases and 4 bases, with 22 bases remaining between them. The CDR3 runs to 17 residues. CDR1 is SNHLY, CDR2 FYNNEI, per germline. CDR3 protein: CASRKLRQAVGYNEQFF. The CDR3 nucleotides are TGTGCCAGCAGGAAACTAAGACAGGCCGTCGGATACAATGAGCAGTTCTTC.

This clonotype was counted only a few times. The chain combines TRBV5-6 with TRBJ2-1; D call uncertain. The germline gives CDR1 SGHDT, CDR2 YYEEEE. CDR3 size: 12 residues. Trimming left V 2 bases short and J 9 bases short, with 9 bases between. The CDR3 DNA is TGTGCCAGCAGCTTCGGTTGGGGTGAGCAGTTCTTC. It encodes CASSFGWGEQFF. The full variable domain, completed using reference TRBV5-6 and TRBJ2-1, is DAGVTQSPTHLIKTRGQQVTLRCSPKSGHDTVSWYQQALGQGPQFIFQYYEEEERQRGNFPDRFSGHQFPNYSSELNVNALLLGDSALYLCASSFGWGEQFFGPGTRLTVL.